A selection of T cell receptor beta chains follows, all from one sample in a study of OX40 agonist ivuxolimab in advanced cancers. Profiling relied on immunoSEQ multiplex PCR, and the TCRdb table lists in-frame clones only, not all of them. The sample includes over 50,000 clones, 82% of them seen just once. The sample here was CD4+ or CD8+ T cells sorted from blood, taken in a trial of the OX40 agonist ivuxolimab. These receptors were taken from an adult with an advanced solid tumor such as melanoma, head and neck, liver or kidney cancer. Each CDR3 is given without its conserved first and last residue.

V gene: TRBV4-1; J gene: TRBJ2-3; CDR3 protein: ASSREFSTDTQY
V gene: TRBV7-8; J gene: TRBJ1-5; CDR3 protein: ASSLGRVRQPQH
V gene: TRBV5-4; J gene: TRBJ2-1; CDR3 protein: ASSLASGSLSEQF
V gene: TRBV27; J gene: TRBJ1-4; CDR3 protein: ASSLEGSGEKLF
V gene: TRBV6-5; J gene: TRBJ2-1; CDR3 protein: ASNSRGTYNEQF
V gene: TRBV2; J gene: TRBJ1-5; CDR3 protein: ASSVPRDDNQPQH
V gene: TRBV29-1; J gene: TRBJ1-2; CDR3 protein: SVAGTEVYGYT
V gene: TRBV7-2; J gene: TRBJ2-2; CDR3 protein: ATQASRVSGELF
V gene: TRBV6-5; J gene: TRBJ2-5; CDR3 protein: ASRYAGGQETQY
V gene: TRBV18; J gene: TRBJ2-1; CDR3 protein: ASSPGLAGANEQF
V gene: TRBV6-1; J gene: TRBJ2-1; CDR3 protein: ASSDKRASGINNEQF
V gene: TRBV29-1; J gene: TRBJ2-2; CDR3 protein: SALNEGPHTGELF
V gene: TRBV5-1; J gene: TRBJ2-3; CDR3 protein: ASSAGVGGTDTQY
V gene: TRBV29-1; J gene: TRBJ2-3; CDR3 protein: SVDPQGADTQY
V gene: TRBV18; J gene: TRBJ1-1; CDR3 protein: ASSPPSGQGTEAF
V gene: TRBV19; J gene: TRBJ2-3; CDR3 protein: ASSTALAGGSDTQY
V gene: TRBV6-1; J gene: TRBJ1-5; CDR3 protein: ASSRNYMNQPQH
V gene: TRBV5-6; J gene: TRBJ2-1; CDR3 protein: ASTKTSGRFNEQF
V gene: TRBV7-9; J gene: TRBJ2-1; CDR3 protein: ASSLGEREIDEQF
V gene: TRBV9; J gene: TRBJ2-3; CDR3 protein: ASSAFWDSANTDTQY
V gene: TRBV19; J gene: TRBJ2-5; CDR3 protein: ASKPIQETQY
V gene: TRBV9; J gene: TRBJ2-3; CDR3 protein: ASSVATGDYSAQY
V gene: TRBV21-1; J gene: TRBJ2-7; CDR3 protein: ASRLRDRAYEQY
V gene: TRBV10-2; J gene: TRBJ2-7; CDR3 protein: ASSLTGGEQY
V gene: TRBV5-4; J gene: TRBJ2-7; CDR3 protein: ASSRGGGYEQY
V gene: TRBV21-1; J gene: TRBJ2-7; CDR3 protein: ARLGLAEGDEGYEQY
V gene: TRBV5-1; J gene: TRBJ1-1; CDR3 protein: ASSLASVGTTEAF
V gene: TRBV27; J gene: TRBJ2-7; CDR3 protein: ASKGQGFYEQY
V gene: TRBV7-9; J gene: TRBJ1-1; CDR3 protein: ASSLDYTEAF
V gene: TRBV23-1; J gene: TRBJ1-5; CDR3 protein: ASSQLGKSNQPQH
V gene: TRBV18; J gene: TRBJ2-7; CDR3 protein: ASSVDRTREQY
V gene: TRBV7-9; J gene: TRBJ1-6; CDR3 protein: ATPAGTGSSPLH
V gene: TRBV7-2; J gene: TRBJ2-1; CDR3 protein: ASSLNRGDEQF
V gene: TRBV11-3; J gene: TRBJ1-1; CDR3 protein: ASSLGTSRAEAF
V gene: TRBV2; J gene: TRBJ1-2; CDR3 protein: ASSEQGPGAGQGGYT
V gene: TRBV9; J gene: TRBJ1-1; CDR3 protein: ASSVESGRNTEAF
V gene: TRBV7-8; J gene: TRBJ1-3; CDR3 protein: ASSPGQDSGSTIY
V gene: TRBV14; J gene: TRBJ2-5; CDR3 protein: ASSRKQFQETQY
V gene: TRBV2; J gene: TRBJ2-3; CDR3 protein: ASSLGSAADTQY
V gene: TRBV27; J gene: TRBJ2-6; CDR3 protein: ASRTGGGSGANVLT
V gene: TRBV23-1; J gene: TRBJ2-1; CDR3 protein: ASSLAGGVDEQF
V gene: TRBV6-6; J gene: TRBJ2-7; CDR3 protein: ASRDRVRYEQY
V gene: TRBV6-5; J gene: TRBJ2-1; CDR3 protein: ASNTSGTSGNEQF